The sequence of this TCR beta chain was determined in a study of shared clonotypes between healthy human individuals. Assay used: immunoSEQ multiplex PCR; TCRdb lists only in-frame clones, some missing. Found here are roughly 1,500,000 clones, approximately 98.5% of them singletons; the top ten hold about 0.4%. CDR1 is SQVTM and CDR2 is ANQGSEA in the germline V gene. Trimming took 3 bases from V and 6 from J; bases not matched to a gene: 9. This CDR3 is 16 amino acids long. Study findings and constraints: Incompleteness in sorted-subset sequencing, despite large depth, was shown by rarefaction.

Comments on this clone: Its specificity is not known.

The authors divided CD4+ cells into CD45RA+ naive and CD45RA-negative memory subsets. This TCR derives from a man aged 25-45 years in good health. Sample: naive CD4+ T cells sorted from blood. Described subset: CD45RA+ positively selected. The V and J genes are TRBV29-1 and TRBJ2-3; 13 bases are a match to TRBD2. The CDR3 sequence: CSVDLRTSGRSDTQYF. The CDR3 DNA sequence: TGCAGCGTTGACCTACGGACTAGCGGGAGATCGGATACGCAGTATTTT.